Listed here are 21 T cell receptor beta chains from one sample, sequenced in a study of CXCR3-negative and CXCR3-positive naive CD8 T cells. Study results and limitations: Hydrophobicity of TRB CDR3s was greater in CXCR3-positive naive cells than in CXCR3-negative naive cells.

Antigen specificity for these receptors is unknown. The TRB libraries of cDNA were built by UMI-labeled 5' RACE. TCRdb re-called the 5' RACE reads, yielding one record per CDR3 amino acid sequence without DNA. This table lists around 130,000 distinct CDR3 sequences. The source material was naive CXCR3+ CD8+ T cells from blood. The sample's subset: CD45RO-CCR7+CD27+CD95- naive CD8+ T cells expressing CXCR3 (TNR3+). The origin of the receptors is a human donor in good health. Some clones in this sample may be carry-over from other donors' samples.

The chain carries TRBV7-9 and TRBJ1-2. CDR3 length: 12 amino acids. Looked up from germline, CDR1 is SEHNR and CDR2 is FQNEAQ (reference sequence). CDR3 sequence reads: CASSLDDYGYTF. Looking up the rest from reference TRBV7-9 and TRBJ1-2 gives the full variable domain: DTGVSQNPRHKITKRGQNVTFRCDPISEHNRLYWYRQTLGQGPEFLTYFQNEAQLEKSRLLSDRFSAERPKGSFSTLEIQRTEQGDSAMYLCASSLDDYGYTFGSGTRLTVV.

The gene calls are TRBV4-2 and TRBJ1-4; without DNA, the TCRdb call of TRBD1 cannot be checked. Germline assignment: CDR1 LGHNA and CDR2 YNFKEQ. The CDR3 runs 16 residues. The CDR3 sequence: CASSQETGTGGEKLFF.

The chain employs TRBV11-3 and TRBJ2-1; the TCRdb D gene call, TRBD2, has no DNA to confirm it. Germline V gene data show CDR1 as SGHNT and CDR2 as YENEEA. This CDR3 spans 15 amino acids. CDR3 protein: CASSLVGTSRGEQFF.

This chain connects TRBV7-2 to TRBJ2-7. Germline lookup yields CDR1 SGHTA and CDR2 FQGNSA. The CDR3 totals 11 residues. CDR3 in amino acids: CASSLYYEQYF.

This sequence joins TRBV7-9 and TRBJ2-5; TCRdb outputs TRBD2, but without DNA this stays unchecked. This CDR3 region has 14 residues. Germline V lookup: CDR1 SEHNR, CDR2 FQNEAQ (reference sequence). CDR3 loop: CASSLPNERETQYF.

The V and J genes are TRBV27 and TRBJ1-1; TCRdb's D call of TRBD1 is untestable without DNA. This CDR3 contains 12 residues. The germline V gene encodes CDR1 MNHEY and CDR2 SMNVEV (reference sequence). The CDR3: CASRTGNTEAFF.

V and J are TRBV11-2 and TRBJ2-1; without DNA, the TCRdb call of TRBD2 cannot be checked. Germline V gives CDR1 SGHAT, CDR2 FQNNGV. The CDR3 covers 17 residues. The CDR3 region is CASSRPTSGGQYNEQFF.

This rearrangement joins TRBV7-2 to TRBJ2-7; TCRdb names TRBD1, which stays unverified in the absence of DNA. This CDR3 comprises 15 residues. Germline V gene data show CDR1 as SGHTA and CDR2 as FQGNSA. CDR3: CASRSGTSDSYEQYF.

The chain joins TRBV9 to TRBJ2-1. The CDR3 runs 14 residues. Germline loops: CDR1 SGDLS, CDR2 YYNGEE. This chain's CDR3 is CASSAGGSYNEQFF. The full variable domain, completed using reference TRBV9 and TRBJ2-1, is DSGVTQTPKHLITATGQRVTLRCSPRSGDLSVYWYQQSLDQGLQFLIQYYNGEERAKGNILERFSAQQFPDLHSELNLSSLELGDSALYFCASSAGGSYNEQFFGPGTRLTVL.

The CDR3 sequence: CASFTAGVITYTF. The rearrangement links TRBV2 to TRBJ1-2; TCRdb names TRBD1, which stays unverified in the absence of DNA. Germline CDR1 reads SNHLY; CDR2 reads FYNNEI. The CDR3 covers 13 residues.

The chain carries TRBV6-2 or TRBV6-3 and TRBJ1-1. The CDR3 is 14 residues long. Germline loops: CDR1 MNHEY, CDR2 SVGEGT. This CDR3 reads CASSLEGENTEAFF.

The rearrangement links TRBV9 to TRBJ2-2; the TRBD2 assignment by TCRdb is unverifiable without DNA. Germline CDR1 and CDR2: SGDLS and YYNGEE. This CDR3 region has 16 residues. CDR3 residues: CASSVATSGGSGELFF.

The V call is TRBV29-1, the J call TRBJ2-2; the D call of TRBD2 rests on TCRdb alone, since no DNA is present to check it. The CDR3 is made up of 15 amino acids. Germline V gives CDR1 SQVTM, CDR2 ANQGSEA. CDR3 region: CSVVPAGENTGELFF.

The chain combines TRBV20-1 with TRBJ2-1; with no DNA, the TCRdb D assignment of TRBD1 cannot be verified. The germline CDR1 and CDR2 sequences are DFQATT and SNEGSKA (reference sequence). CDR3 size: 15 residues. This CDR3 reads CSADPGRSSYNEQFF.

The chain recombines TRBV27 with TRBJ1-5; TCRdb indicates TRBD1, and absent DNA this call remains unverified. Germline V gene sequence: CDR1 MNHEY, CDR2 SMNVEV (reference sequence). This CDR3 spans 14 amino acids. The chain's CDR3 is CASSPSGWNQPQHF.

This chain's CDR3 is CASSQGGSIYEQYF. The chain carries TRBV4-3 and TRBJ2-7; TCRdb selects TRBD1, and the lack of DNA leaves this call unchecked. Germline values: CDR1 LGHNA, CDR2 YSLEER. The CDR3 consists of 14 residues.

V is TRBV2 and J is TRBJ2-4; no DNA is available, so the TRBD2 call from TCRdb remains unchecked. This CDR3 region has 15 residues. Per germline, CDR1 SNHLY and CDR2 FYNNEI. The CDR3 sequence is CASIPSGSSKNIQYF.

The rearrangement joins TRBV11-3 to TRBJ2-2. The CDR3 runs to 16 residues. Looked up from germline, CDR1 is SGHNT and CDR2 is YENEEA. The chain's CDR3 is CASSLRRTENTGELFF. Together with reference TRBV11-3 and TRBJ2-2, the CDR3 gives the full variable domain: EAGVVQSPRYKIIEKKQPVAFWCNPISGHNTLYWYLQNLGQGPELLIRYENEEAVDDSQLPKDRFSAERLKGVDSTLKIQPAELGDSAVYLCASSLRRTENTGELFFGEGSRLTVL.

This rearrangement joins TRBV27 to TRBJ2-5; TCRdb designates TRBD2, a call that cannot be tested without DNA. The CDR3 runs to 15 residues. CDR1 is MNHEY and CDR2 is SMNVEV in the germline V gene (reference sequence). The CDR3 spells CASSLTTSLGETQYF.

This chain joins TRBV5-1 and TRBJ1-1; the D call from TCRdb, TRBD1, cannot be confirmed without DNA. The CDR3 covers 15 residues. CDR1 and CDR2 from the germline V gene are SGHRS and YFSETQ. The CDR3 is CASSLETGKNTEAFF.

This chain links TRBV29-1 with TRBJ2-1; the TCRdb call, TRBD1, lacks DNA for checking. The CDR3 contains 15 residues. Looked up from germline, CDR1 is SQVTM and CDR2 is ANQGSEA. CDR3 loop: CSVRLSGTGLDEQFF.